Sequencing of this T cell receptor (beta chain) was carried out in a study of shared clonotypes between healthy human individuals. Study results and limitations: Among donors, the sharing of clonotypes was expected to be influenced by sequencing depth. Tissue TCR repertoires likely differ from these blood-only repertoires.

Into CD45RA+ naive and CD45RA-negative memory subsets, the CD4+ cells were split. Germline loops: CDR1 SGHTA, CDR2 FQGTGA. V lost 6 bases and J lost 4, with 15 bases in between. The CDR3 spans 14 residues. Assay used: immunoSEQ multiplex PCR; TCRdb lists only in-frame clones, some missing. The table records fewer than 3 million clones, around 93% of them present only once. A remark on this clone: What it binds is unknown.

The chain employs TRBV7-3 and TRBJ1-1; perhaps TRBD1 as D (5 bases). The receptor's source is a man in his late teens or twenties in good health. Some clones in this sample may be carry-over from other donors' samples. Input material: naive CD4+ T cells from PBMCs. The subset was: CD45RA+ positively selected. The CDR3 here is CASSPNGARTEAFF. The CDR3 DNA reads as TGTGCCAGCAGTCCCAATGGGGCTCGCACTGAAGCTTTCTTT.